Below are 10 T cell receptor beta chains sequenced from a single sample in a study of cytomegalovirus exposure and HLA in healthy donors. Some clones are missing from TCRdb's copy, which holds only in-frame ones; the method was immunoSEQ multiplex PCR. This table has hundreds of thousands of clones, roughly 90% appearing once. The specimen sequenced was PBMCs. The receptors come from a woman under 30 in good health and CMV-seronegative.

V and J are TRBV28 and TRBJ1-2, with D possibly matching TRBD1 (5 bases). Germline lookup yields CDR1 MDHEN and CDR2 SYDVKM. This CDR3 has 14 amino acids. V was shortened by 8 bases and J by 2 bases, with 15 bases between the two germline ends. Written as DNA, the CDR3 is TGTGCCAGCGGCTCCACGGGGGGGAACTATGGCTACACCTTC. This sequence encodes CASGSTGGNYGYTF.

The chain combines TRBV10-3 with TRBJ1-1, with 7 positions matching TRBD1. CDR3 length: 11 amino acids. Trimming removed 10 bases from V and 8 bases from J; junction bases left unmatched: 7. Germline V gene data show CDR1 as ENHRY and CDR2 as SYGVKD. CDR3 in amino acids: CATGDRNEAFF. The CDR3 bases are TGTGCCACCGGGGACAGAAACGAAGCTTTCTTT.

The rearrangement uses TRBV11-2 and TRBJ2-7; 7 nucleotides agree with TRBD1. The CDR3 consists of 16 residues. CDR1 is SGHAT, CDR2 FQNNGV, per germline. With 0 bases clipped from V and 5 bases from J, the junction kept 10 bases outside the gene matches. The CDR3 loop reads CASSLDRAGGRNEQYF. CDR3 nucleotides: TGTGCCAGCAGCTTAGATAGGGCAGGGGGTCGCAACGAGCAGTACTTC.

The chain couples TRBV7-3 to TRBJ2-5; TRBD2 matches 8 bases. This CDR3 has 16 amino acids. V shed 3 bases, J shed 7 bases, and the junction held 13 bases outside the gene matches. From germline, CDR1 is SGHTA and CDR2 FQGTGA. CDR3 nucleotides: TGTGCCAGCAGCTTCGGCCCGGGAGGGACCACAGGGACCCAGTACTTC. Amino acid sequence: CASSFGPGGTTGTQYF.

In this sample, this clone turned up once. V usage is TRBV6-1 and J usage is TRBJ1-3, with unresolved D. The CDR3 spans 13 residues. V lost 4 bases to trimming and J lost 6 bases, with 10 bases between them. CDR1 and CDR2 (germline): MNHNS, SASEGT. CDR3 loop: CASSGDTLNTIYF. The CDR3 region has the DNA TGTGCCAGCAGTGGAGACACGTTAAACACCATATATTTT.

The chain employs TRBV6-5 and TRBJ1-4, with a tentative D call TRBD1 (6 bases). This CDR3 spans 15 amino acids. The V gene's germline CDR1 is MNHEY and CDR2 SVGAGI. V was shortened by 6 bases and J by 6 bases, with 17 bases between the two germline ends. CDR3 DNA: TGTGCCAGCAGACGAGGGGGGGCTTTTGATGAAAAACTGTTTTTT. Translated, it gives CASRRGGAFDEKLFF.

This sequence joins TRBV28 and TRBJ1-4; D is perhaps TRBD1 (5 bases). The CDR3 runs 16 residues. CDR1 is MDHEN, CDR2 SYDVKM, per germline. Trimming shortened V by 1 base and J by 0 bases, and 9 bases separated the two germline ends. The CDR3 spells CASSLSGGATNEKLFF. CDR3 sequence (DNA): TGTGCCAGCAGTTTATCGGGGGGTGCAACTAATGAAAAACTGTTTTTT. The variable domain in full, with the rest retrieved from reference TRBV28 and TRBJ1-4, is DVKVTQSSRYLVKRTGEKVFLECVQDMDHENMFWYRQDPGLGLRLIYFSYDVKMKEKGDIPEGYSVSREKKERFSLILESASTNQTSMYLCASSLSGGATNEKLFFGSGTQLSVL.

This chain joins TRBV30 and TRBJ2-5; tentatively, D is TRBD2 (5 bases). In germline, CDR1 is GTSNPN, CDR2 SVGIG (reference sequence). V lost 2 bases and J lost 5, with 12 bases in between. The CDR3 runs to 13 residues. Written as DNA, the CDR3 is TGTGCCTGGAGTACGGGCCGAGGGGAGACCCAGTACTTC. Translated: CAWSTGRGETQYF.

V gene TRBV27 combines with J gene TRBJ2-5; 10 bases are a match to TRBD2. CDR3 length: 16 residues. Germline V CDR1 and CDR2: MNHEY, SMNVEV (reference sequence). V lost 3 bases, J lost 4 bases, and 8 bases stayed unmatched. The CDR3, as DNA: TGTGCCAGCAGTTTGGAGCCTAGCGGGAGACCAGAGACCCAGTACTTC. It codes for CASSLEPSGRPETQYF.

The chain recombines TRBV6-1 with TRBJ1-3; maybe TRBD1 (5 bases). V lost 2 bases to trimming and J lost 0 bases, with 8 bases between them. The CDR3 is 15 amino acids. The germline CDR1 and CDR2 sequences are MNHNS and SASEGT. As DNA, the CDR3 is TGTGCCAGCAGTGAACAGGGAAGCTCTGGAAACACCATATATTTT. As protein: CASSEQGSSGNTIYF.